This TCR beta chain was recovered during a study of T cell changes during pregnancy in multiple sclerosis. Sequencing used immunoSEQ multiplex PCR; TCRdb keeps in-frame clones, though not all of them. This sample has some 42,000 clones, with about 92% found just once. Turning to this clone: The junction departs from the called germline gene at one end, perhaps through a read error.

Germline CDR1 and CDR2: MNHNS and SASEGT. The CDR3 is made up of 13 amino acids. The source of this sequence is a female donor with multiple sclerosis, enrolled in a pregnancy study. The sequencing here drew on CD4+ T cells from peripheral blood mononuclear cells, taken in the third trimester of pregnancy. The rearrangement uses TRBV6-1 and TRBJ2-1; possibly TRBD2 for D (5 bases). The CDR3 here is CASSAGGTGLTIF. The CDR3 coding sequence is TGTGCCAGCAGTGCAGGAGGCACCGGGCTGACGATCTTC.